This T cell receptor beta chain emerged from a study of shared clonotypes between healthy human individuals. This was a deep-level run. Libraries were prepared by immunoSEQ multiplex PCR; TCRdb keeps only in-frame clonotypes and omits some of them. Of roughly 480,000 clones in the sample, roughly 85% were seen once. For this clone: Antigen specificity is unknown.

Trimming left V 0 bases short and J 6 bases short, with 10 bases between. The CDR3 runs 13 residues. Germline lookup yields CDR1 SGHDT and CDR2 YYEEEE. Study-wide results and limits: Tissues were not sampled, only blood, and their repertoires likely differ.

V is TRBV5-6 and J is TRBJ2-7, with D unclear. The TCR sequence derives from a middle-aged woman in good health. Some clones in this sample may be carry-over from other donors' samples. The sample was PBMCs. The CDR3 region is CASSLGVALEQYF. CDR3 bases: TGTGCCAGCAGCTTGGGGGTCGCCCTCGAGCAGTACTTC. Combining the CDR3 with reference TRBV5-6 and TRBJ2-7 gives the whole variable domain DAGVTQSPTHLIKTRGQQVTLRCSPKSGHDTVSWYQQALGQGPQFIFQYYEEEERQRGNFPDRFSGHQFPNYSSELNVNALLLGDSALYLCASSLGVALEQYFGPGTRLTVT.